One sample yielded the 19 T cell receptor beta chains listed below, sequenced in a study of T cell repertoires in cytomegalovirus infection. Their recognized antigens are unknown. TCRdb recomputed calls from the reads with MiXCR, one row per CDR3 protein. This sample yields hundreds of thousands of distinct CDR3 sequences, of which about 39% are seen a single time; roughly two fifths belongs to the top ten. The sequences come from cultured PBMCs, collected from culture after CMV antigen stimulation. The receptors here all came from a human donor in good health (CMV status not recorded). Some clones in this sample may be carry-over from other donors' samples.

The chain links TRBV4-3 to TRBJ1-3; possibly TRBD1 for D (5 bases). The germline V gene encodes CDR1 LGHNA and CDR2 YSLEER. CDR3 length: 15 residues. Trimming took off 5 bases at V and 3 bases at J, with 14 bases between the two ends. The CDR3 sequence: CASSAGRVHGNTIYF. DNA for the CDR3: TGCGCCAGCAGCGCGGGGCGGGTTCATGGAAACACCATATATTTT.

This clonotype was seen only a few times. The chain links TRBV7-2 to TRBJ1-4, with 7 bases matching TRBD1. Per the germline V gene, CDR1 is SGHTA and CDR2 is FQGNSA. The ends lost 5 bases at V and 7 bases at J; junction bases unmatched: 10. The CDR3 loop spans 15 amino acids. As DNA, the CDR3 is TGTGCCAGCAGCCCCCGGACAGGCATGGGTGAAAAACTGTTTTTT. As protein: CASSPRTGMGEKLFF.

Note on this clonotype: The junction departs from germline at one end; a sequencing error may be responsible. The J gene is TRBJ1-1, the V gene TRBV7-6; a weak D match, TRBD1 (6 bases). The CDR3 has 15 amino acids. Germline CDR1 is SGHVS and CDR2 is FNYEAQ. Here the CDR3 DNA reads TGTGCCACCAGCCGAGGAACAGGGTTCGACACTGAAGCTTTCTTT. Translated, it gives CATSRGTGFDTEAFF.

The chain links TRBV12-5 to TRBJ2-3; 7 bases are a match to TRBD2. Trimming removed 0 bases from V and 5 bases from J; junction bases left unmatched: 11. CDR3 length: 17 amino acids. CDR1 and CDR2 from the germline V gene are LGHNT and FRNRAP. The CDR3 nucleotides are TGTGCTAGTGGTTTGGTACTGACGCGGGAGCTCCAAGATACGCAGTATTTT. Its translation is CASGLVLTRELQDTQYF. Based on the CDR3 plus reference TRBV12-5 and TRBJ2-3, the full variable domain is DARVTQTPRHKVTEMGQEVTMRCQPILGHNTVFWYRQTMMQGLELLAYFRNRAPLDDSGMPKDRFSAEMPDATLATLKIQPSEPRDSAVYFCASGLVLTRELQDTQYFGPGTRLTVL.

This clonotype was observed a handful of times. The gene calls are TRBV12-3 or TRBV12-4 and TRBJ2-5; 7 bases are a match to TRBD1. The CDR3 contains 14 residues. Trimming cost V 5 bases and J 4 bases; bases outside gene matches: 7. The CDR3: CASSLLTGTETQYF. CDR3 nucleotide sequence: TGTGCCAGCAGTCTCCTGACAGGGACAGAGACCCAGTACTTC.

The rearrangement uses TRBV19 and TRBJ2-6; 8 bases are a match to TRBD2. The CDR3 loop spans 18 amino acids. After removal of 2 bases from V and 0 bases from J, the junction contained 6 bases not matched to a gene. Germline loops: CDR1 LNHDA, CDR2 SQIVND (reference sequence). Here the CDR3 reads CASSIRSGVVSGANVLTF. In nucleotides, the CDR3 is TGTGCCAGTAGTATACGTAGCGGGGTCGTCTCTGGGGCCAACGTCCTGACTTTC. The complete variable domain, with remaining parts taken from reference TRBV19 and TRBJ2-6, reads DGGITQSPKYLFRKEGQNVTLSCEQNLNHDAMYWYRQDPGQGLRLIYYSQIVNDFQKGDIAEGYSVSREKKESFPLTVTSAQKNPTAFYLCASSIRSGVVSGANVLTFGAGSRLTVL.

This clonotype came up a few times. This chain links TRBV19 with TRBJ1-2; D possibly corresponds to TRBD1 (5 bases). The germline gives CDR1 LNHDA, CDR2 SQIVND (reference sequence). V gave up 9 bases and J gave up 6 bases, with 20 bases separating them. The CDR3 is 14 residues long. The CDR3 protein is CASTLRGAPDGYTF. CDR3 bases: TGTGCCAGCACCCTAAGAGGGGCTCCCGATGGCTACACCTTC.

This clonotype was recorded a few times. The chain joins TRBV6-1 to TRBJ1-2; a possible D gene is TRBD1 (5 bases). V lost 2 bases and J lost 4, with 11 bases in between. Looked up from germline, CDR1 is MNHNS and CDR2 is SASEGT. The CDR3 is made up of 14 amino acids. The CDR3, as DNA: TGTGCCAGCAGTGAATATACAGGATCCTATGGCTACACCTTC. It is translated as CASSEYTGSYGYTF.

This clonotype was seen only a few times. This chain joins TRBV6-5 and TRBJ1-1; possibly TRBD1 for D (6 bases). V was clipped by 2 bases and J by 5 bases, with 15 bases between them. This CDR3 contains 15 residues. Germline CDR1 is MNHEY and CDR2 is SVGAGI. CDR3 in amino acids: CASSYDRRGSTEAFF. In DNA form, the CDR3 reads TGTGCCAGCAGTTACGACCGTAGGGGGAGTACTGAAGCTTTCTTT.

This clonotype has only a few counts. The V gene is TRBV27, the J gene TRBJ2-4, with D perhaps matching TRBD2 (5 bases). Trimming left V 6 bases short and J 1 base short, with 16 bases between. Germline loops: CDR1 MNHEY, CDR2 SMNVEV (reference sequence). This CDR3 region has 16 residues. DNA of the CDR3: TGTGCCAGCAGGGACTTGACCCGCGGGGCCAAAAACATTCAGTACTTC. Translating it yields CASRDLTRGAKNIQYF.

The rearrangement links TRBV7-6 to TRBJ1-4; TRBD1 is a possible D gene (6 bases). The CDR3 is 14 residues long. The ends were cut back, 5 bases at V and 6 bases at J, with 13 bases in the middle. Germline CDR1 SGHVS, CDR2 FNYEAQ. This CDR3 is CASSGPGAYEKLFF. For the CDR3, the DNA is TGTGCCAGCAGCGGACCAGGGGCGTATGAAAAACTGTTTTTT.

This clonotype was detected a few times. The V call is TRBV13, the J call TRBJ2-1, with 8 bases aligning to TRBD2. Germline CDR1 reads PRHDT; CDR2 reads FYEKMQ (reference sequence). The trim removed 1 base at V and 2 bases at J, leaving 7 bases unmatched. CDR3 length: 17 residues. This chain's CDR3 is CASSLVGNSGTYNEQFF. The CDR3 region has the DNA TGTGCCAGCAGCTTAGTCGGAAATAGCGGGACCTACAATGAGCAGTTCTTC.

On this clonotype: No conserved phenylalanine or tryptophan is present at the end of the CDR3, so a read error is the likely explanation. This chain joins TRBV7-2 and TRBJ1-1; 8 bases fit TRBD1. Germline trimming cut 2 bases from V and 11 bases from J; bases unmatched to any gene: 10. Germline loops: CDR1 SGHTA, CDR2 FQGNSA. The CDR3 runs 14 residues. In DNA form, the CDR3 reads TGTGCCAGCAGCTTATGGTGGCAGGGGGCAGAGGCTTTCTGT. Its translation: CASSLWWQGAEAFC.

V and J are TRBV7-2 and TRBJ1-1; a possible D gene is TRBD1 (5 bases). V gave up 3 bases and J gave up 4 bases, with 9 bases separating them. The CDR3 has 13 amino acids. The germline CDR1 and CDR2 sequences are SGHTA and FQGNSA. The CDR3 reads CASSFGGFTEAFF. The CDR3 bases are TGTGCCAGCAGCTTCGGGGGGTTCACTGAAGCTTTCTTT.

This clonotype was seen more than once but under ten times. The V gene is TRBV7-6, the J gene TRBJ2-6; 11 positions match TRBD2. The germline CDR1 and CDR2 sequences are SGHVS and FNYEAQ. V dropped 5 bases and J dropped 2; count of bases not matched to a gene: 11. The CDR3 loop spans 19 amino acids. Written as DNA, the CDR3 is TGTGCCAGCAGCGGGCAACGTAGCGGGGGGGCCACTGGGGCCAACGTCCTGACTTTC. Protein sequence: CASSGQRSGGATGANVLTF. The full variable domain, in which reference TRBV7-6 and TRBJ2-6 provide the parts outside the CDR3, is GAGVSQSPRYKVTKRGQDVALRCDPISGHVSLYWYRQALGQGPEFLTYFNYEAQQDKSGLPNDRFSAERPEGSISTLTIQRTEQRDSAMYRCASSGQRSGGATGANVLTFGAGSRLTVL.

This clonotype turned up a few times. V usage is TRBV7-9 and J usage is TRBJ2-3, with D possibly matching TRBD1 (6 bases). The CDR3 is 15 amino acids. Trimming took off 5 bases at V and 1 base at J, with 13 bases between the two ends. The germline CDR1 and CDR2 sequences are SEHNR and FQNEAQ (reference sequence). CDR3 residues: CASSLRDIRTDTQYF. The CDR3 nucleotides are TGTGCCAGCAGCCTCCGGGACATACGCACAGATACGCAGTATTTT. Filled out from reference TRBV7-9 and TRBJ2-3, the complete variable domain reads DTGVSQNPRHKITKRGQNVTFRCDPISEHNRLYWYRQTLGQGPEFLTYFQNEAQLEKSRLLSDRFSAERPKGSFSTLEIQRTEQGDSAMYLCASSLRDIRTDTQYFGPGTRLTVL.

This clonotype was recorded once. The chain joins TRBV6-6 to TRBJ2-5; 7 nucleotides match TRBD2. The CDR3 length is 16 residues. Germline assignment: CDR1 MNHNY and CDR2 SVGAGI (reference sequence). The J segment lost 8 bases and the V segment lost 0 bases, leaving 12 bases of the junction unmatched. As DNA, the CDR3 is TGTGCCAGCAGTTACTCTGGCGGGACTAACAAGAGAACCCAGTACTTC. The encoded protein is CASSYSGGTNKRTQYF.

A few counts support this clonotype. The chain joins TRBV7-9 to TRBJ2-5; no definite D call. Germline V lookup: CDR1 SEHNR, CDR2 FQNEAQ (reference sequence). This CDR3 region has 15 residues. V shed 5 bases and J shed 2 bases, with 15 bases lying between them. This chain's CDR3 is CASSKRQEKQETQYF. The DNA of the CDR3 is TGTGCCAGCAGCAAACGACAAGAAAAACAAGAGACCCAGTACTTC.

As DNA, the CDR3 is TGTGCCAGCAGCTCCTCACAGGGCTCTGGAAACACCATATATTTT. Translation gives CASSSSQGSGNTIYF. The rearrangement links TRBV7-2 to TRBJ1-3, with a possible D match to TRBD1 (6 bases). Germline loops: CDR1 SGHTA, CDR2 FQGNSA. This CDR3 is built from 15 residues. V lost 4 bases and J 0 bases, leaving 10 bases between the germline ends.